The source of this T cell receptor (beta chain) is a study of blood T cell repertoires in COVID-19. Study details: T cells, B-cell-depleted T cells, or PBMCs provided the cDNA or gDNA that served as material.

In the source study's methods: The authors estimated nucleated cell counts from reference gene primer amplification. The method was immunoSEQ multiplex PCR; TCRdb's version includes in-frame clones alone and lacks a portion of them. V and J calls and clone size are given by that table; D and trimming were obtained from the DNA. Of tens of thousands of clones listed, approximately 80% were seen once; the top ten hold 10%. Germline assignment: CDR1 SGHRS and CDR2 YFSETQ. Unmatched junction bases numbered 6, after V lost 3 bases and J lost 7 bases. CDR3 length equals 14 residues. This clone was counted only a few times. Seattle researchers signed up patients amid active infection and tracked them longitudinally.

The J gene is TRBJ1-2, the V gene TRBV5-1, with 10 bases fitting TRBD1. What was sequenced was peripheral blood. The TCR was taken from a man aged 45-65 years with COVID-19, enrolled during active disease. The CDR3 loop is CASSSRQGALGYTF. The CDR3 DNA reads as TGCGCCAGCAGCTCCAGACAGGGGGCGCTTGGCTACACCTTC.